Each of the 2 T cell receptor beta chains below was sequenced from the same sample in a study of long-term antiretroviral therapy in people with HIV. It was version v3.0 of the immunoSEQ assay that was run at survey level. The assay was immunoSEQ multiplex PCR, and TCRdb's table has in-frame clones only and misses some. Found here are about 40,000 clones, roughly 86% of them singletons; the top ten hold approximately 5.3%. The source material was unsorted PBMCs, sampled 0.1 years before starting antiretroviral therapy. Receptor source: a woman aged 45-59 years with HIV.

The chain joins TRBV5-4 to TRBJ1-6, with no clear D. The CDR3 is 16 amino acids. Germline lookup yields CDR1 SGHNT and CDR2 YYREEE (reference sequence). Trimming pared 2 bases from V and 7 bases from J, leaving 16 bases between. CDR3 sequence reads: CASSFASKQPNSPLHF. The CDR3 region has the DNA TGTGCCAGCAGCTTCGCGTCTAAGCAGCCAAATTCACCCCTCCACTTT.

The chain has TRBV6-5 and TRBJ1-1; no firm D call. V lost 0 bases and J lost 5, with 4 bases in between. The V gene's germline CDR1 is MNHEY and CDR2 SVGAGI. The CDR3 is made up of 12 amino acids. In DNA, the CDR3 is TGTGCCAGCAGTTACTCGACGACTGAAGCTTTCTTT. Its protein is CASSYSTTEAFF.